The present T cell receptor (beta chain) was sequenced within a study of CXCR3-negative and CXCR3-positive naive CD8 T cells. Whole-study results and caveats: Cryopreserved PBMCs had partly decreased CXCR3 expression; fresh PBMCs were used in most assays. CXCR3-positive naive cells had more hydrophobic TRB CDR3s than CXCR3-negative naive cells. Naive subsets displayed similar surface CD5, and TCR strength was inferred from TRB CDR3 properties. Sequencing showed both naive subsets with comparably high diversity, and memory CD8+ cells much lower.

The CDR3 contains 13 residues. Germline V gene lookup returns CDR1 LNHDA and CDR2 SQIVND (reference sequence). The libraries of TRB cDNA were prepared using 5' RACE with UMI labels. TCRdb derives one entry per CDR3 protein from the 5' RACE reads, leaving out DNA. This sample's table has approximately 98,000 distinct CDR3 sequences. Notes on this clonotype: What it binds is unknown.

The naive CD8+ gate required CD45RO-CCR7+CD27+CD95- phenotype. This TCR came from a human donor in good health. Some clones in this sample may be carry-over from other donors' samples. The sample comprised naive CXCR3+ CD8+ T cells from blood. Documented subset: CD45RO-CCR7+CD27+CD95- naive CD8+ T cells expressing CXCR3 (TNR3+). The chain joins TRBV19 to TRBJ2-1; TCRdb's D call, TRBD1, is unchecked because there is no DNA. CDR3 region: CASSITGYNEQFF.